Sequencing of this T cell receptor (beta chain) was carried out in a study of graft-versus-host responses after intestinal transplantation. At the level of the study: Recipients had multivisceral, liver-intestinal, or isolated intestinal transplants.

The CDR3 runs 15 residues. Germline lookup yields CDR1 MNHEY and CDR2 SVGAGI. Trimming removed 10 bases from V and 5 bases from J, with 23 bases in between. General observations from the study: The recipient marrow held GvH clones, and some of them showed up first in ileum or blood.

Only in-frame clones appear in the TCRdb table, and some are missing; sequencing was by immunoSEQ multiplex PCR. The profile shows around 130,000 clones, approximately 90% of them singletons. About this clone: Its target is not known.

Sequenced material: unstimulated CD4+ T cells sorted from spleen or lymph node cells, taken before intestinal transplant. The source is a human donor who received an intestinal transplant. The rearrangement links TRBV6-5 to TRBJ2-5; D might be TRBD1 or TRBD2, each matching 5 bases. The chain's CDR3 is CATRVTGTPEETQYF. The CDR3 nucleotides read TGTGCCACCAGGGTAACCGGGACCCCGGAGGAGACCCAGTACTTC.